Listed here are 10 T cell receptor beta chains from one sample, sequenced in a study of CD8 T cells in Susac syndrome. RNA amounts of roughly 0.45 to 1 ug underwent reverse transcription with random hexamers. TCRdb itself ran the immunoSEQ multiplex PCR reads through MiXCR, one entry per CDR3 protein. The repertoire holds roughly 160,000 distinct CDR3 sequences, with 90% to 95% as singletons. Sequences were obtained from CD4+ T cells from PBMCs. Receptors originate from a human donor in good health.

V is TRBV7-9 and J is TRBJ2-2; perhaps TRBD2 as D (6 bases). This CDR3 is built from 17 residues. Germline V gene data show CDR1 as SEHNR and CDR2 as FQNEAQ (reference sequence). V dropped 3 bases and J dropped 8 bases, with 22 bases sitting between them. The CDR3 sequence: CASSFIRGIRSEGELFF. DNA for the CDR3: TGTGCCAGCAGCTTCATCCGGGGGATCAGGAGTGAGGGGGAGCTGTTTTTT.

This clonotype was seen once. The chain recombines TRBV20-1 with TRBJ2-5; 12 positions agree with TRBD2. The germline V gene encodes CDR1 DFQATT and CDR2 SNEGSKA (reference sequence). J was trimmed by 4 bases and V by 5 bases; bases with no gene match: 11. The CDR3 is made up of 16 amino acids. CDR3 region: CSALRTSGGQGETQYF. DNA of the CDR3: TGCAGTGCTCTTAGAACTAGCGGGGGGCAGGGAGAGACCCAGTACTTC.

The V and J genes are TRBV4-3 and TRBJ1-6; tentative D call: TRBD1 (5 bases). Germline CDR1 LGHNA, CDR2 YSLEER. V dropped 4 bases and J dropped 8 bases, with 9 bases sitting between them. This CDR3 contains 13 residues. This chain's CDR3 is CASSRGMDSPLHF. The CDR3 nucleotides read TGCGCCAGCAGCCGGGGCATGGATTCACCCCTCCACTTT.

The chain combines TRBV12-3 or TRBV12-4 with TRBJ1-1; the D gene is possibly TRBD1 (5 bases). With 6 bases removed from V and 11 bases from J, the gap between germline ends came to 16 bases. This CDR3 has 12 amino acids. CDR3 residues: CASSSPPEGAFF. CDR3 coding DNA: TGTGCCAGCAGCTCACCCCCGGAGGGGGCTTTCTTT.

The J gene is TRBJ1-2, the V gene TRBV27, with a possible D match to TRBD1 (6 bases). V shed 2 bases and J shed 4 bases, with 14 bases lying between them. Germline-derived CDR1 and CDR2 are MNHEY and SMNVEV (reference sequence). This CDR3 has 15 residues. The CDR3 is CASSLRGGVGYGYTF. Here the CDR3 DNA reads TGTGCCAGCAGTTTAAGGGGGGGGGTAGGCTATGGCTACACCTTC.

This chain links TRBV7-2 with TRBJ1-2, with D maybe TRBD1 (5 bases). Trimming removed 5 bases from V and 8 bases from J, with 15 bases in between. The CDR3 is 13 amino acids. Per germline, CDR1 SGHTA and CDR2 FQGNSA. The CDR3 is CASSEDTYQGYTF. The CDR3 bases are TGTGCCAGCAGCGAGGACACCTACCAGGGCTACACCTTC.

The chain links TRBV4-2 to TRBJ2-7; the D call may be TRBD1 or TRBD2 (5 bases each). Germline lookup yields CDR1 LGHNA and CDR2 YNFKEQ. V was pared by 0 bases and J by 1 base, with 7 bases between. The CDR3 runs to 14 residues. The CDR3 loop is CASSQDRESYEQYF. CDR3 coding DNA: TGTGCCAGCAGCCAAGACAGGGAGTCCTACGAGCAGTACTTC.

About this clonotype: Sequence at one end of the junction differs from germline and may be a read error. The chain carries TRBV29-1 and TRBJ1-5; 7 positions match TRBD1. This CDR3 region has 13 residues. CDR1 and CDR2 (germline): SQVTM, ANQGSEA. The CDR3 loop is CNVMTGNNQPQHF. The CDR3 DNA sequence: TGCAACGTTATGACAGGGAACAATCAGCCCCAGCATTTT.

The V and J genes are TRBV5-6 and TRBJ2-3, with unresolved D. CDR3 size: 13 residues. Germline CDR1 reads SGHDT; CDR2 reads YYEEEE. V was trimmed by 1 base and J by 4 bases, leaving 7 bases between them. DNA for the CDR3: TGTGCCAGCAGCTTGATCCAGTCAGATACGCAGTATTTT. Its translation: CASSLIQSDTQYF.

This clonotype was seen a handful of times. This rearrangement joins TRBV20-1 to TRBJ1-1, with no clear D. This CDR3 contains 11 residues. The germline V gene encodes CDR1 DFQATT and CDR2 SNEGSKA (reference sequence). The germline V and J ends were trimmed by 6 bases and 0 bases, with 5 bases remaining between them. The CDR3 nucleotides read TGCAGTGCCTCAATGAACACTGAAGCTTTCTTT. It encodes CSASMNTEAFF.